The TCR beta chain described here comes from a study of cytomegalovirus exposure and HLA in healthy donors. Notes on the study in general: Sequencing artifact likely explains a cluster of highly shared sequence variants. In an earlier analysis, most TCR beta V segments were productive about 90% or about 30% of the time.

The PCR employed 60 Vbeta primers together with 13 Jbeta primers. Produced via immunoSEQ multiplex PCR; TCRdb's table is partial and in-frame only. The sample lists approximately 120,000 clones, under 80% occurring once. The CDR3 is 17 amino acids. The V end lost 4 bases, the J end lost 4 bases, and 24 bases lay between the germline ends. Per germline, CDR1 SGHNT and CDR2 YYREEE (reference sequence). With regard to this clone: Its target is unknown.

This receptor was identified in a woman between 50 and 59 years old in good health and CMV-seropositive. This sequence joins TRBV5-4 and TRBJ2-7; TRBD2 might be the D (6 bases). The sequencing input was PBMCs. The CDR3 coding sequence is TGTGCCAGCAGCCCCGGGGGAGGCCCTGCCCTTTTTTACGAGCAGTACTTC. Its translation is CASSPGGGPALFYEQYF.